The 2 T cell receptor beta chains below all came from one sample that was sequenced in a study of blood T cell repertoires in COVID-19. Sequencing was performed with immunoSEQ multiplex PCR; in TCRdb, only in-frame clones are kept and a portion is missing. The sample includes about 68,000 clones, roughly 84% of them seen just once. Sequenced sample: peripheral blood. Receptor source: a woman aged 45-65 years with acute or convalescent COVID-19.

The chain couples TRBV5-5 to TRBJ1-1, with 8 bases lining up with TRBD1. CDR1 SGHKS and CDR2 YYEKEE come from the germline V gene (reference sequence). The CDR3 has 16 amino acids. Trimming cost V 0 bases and J 1 base; bases outside gene matches: 5. The CDR3 reads CASSLVPGGTNTEAFF. Written as DNA, the CDR3 is TGTGCCAGCAGCTTGGTTCCAGGGGGCACGAACACTGAAGCTTTCTTT.

In DNA form, the CDR3 reads TGTGCCAGCAGTTATTTAGCGGGAGGGGACACCGGGGAGCTGTTTTTT. Amino acid sequence: CASSYLAGGDTGELFF. This chain joins TRBV2 and TRBJ2-2; TRBD2 matches at 11 bases. The CDR3 is made up of 16 amino acids. Unmatched junction bases numbered 5, after V lost 5 bases and J lost 3 bases. Germline V gene data show CDR1 as SNHLY and CDR2 as FYNNEI.